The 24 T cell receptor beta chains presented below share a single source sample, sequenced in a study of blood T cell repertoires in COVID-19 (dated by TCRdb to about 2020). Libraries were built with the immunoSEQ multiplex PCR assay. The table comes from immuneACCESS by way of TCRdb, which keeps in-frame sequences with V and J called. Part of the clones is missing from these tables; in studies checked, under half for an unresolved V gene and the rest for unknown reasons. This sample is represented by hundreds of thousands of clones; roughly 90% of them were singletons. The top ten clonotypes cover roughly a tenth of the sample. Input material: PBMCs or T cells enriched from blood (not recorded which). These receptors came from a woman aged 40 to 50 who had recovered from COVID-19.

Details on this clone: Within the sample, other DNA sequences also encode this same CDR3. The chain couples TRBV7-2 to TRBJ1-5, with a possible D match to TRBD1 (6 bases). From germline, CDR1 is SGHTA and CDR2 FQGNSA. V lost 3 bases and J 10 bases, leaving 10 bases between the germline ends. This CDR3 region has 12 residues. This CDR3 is CASSLGGGPQHF. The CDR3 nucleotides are TGTGCCAGCAGCTTGGGGGGGGGCCCCCAGCATTTT.

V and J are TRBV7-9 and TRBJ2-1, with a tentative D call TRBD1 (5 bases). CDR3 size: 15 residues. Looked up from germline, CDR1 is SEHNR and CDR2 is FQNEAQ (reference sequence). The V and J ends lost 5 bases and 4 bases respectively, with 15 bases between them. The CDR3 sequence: CASSTWGGEYNEQFF. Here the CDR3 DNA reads TGTGCCAGCAGCACTTGGGGCGGAGAATACAATGAGCAGTTCTTC.

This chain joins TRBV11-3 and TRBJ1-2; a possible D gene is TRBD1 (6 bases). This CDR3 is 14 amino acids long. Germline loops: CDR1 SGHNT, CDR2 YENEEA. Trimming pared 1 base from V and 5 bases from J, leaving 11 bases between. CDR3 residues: CASSLGQGNYGYTF. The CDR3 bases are TGTGCCAGCAGCTTAGGGCAGGGGAATTATGGCTACACCTTC. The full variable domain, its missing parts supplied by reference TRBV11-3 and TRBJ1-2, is EAGVVQSPRYKIIEKKQPVAFWCNPISGHNTLYWYLQNLGQGPELLIRYENEEAVDDSQLPKDRFSAERLKGVDSTLKIQPAELGDSAVYLCASSLGQGNYGYTFGSGTRLTVV.

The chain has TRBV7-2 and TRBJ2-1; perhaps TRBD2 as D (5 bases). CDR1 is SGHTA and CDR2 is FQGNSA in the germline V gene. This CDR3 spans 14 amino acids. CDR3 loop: CAAAAAISYNEQFF. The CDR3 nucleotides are TGTGCAGCGGCAGCGGCGATCTCCTACAATGAGCAGTTCTTC.

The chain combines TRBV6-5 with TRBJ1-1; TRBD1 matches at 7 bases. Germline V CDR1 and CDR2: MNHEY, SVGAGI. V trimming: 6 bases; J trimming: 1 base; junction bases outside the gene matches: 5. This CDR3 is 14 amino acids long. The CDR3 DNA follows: TGTGCCAGCAGCATTCAGGGGGGGAACACTGAAGCTTTCTTT. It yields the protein CASSIQGGNTEAFF.

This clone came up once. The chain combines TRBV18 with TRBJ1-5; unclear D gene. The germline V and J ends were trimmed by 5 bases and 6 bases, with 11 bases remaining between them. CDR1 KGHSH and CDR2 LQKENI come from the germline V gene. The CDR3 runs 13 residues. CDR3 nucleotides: TGTGCCAGCTCATCCCGGGAAGGTCAGCCCCAGCATTTT. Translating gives CASSSREGQPQHF.

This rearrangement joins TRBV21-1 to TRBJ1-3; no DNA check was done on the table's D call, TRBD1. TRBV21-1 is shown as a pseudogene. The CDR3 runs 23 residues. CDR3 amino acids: CASSPAGGHSPTPKVSSGNTIYF. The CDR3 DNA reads TGTGCCAGCAGCCCAGCAGGGGGACATTCGCCGACTCCGAAGGTAAGCTCTGGAAACACCATATATTTT.

The CDR3 loop reads CASSPAGGTETQYF. The DNA for the CDR3 is TGTGCCAGCTCACCAGCAGGGGGCACAGAGACCCAGTACTTC. This chain joins TRBV18 and TRBJ2-5, with 8 positions matching TRBD1. Unmatched junction bases numbered 3, after V lost 2 bases and J lost 4 bases. Germline CDR1 KGHSH, CDR2 LQKENI. CDR3 length equals 14 residues.

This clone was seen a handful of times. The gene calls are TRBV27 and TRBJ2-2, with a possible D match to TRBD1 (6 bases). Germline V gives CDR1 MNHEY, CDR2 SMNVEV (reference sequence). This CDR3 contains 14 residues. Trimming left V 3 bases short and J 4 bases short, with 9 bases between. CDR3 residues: CASSFRTATGELFF. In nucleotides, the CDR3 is TGTGCCAGCAGTTTTCGGACAGCCACCGGGGAGCTGTTTTTT.

CDR3 residues: CASSTSRDRNTEAFF. CDR3 coding DNA: TGTGCCAGCAGTACGTCCCGGGACAGGAACACTGAAGCTTTCTTT. The gene calls are TRBV27 and TRBJ1-1; 7 nucleotides line up with TRBD1. Looked up from germline, CDR1 is MNHEY and CDR2 is SMNVEV (reference sequence). The length of the CDR3 is 15 residues. Trimming cost V 5 bases and J 1 base; bases outside gene matches: 7.

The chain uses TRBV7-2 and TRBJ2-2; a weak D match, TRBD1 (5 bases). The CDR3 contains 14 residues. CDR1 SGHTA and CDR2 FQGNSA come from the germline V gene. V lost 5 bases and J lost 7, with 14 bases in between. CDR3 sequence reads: CASSAPGIVGELFF. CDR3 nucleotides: TGTGCCAGCAGCGCCCCAGGGATTGTCGGGGAGCTGTTTTTT.

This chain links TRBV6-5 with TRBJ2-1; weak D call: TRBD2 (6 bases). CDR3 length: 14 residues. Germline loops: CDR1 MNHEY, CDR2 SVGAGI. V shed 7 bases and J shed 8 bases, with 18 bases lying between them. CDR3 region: CASNLSGGVYEQFF. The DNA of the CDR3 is TGTGCCAGCAACCTTAGCGGCGGCGTGTATGAGCAGTTCTTC.

This CDR3 is CASRTRGSGELFF. The CDR3 region has the DNA TGTGCCAGCAGAACTCGGGGGTCCGGGGAGCTGTTTTTT. The V gene is TRBV3-1 (or the pseudogene TRBV3-2), the J gene TRBJ2-2, with a weak D call TRBD2 (6 bases). The germline V gene has CDR1 LGHDT and CDR2 YNNKEL (reference sequence). V lost 6 bases to trimming and J lost 6 bases, with 11 bases between them. This CDR3 contains 13 residues.

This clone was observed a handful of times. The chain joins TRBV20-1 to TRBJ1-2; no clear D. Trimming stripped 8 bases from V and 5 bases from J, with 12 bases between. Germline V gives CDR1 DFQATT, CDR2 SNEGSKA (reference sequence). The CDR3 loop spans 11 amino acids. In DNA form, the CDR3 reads TGCAGTCCCGTCGTACAATATGGCTACACCTTC. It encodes CSPVVQYGYTF.

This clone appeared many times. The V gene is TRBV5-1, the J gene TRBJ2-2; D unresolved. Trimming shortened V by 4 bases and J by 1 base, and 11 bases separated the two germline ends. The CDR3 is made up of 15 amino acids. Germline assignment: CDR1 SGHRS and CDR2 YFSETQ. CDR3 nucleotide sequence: TGCGCCAGCAGCCCCGGTCCGATGAACACCGGGGAGCTGTTTTTT. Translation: CASSPGPMNTGELFF.

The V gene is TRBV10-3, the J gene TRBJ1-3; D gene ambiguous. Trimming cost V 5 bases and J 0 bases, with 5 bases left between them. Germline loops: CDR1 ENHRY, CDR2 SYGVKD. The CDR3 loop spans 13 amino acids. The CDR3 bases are TGTGCCATCAGTCAGGCCTCTGGAAACACCATATATTTT. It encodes CAISQASGNTIYF.

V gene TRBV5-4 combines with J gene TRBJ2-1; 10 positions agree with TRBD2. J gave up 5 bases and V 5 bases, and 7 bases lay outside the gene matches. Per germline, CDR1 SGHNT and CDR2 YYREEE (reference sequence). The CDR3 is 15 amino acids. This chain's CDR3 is CASSSSGSNHNEQFF. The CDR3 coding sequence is TGTGCCAGCAGTTCTAGCGGGAGCAACCACAATGAGCAGTTCTTC.

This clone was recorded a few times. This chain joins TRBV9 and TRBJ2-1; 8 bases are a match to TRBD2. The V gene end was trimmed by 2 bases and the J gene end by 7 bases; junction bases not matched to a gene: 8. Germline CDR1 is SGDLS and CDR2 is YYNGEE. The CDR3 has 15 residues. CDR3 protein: CASSVSGGQGNEQFF. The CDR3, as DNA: TGTGCCAGCAGCGTCAGCGGGGGCCAAGGAAATGAGCAGTTCTTC.

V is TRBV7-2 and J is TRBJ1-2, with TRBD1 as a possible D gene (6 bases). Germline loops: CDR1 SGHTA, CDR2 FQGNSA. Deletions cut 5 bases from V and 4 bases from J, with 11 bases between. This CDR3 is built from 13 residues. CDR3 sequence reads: CASSVRGGYGYTF. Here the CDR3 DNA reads TGTGCCAGCAGCGTAAGGGGGGGCTATGGCTACACCTTC.

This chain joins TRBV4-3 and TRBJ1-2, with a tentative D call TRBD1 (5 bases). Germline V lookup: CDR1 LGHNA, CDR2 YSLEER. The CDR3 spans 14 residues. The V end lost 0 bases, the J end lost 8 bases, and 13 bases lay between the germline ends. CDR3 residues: CASSQDPRARGYTF. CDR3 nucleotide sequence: TGCGCCAGCAGCCAAGATCCCAGGGCGAGGGGCTACACCTTC.

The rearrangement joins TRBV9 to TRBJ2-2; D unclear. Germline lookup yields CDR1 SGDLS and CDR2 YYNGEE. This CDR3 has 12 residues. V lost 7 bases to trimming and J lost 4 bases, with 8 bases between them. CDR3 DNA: TGTGCCAGCGGAGCGAGCACCGGGGAGCTGTTTTTT. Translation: CASGASTGELFF. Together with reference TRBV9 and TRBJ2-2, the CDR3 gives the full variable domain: DSGVTQTPKHLITATGQRVTLRCSPRSGDLSVYWYQQSLDQGLQFLIQYYNGEERAKGNILERFSAQQFPDLHSELNLSSLELGDSALYFCASGASTGELFFGEGSRLTVL.

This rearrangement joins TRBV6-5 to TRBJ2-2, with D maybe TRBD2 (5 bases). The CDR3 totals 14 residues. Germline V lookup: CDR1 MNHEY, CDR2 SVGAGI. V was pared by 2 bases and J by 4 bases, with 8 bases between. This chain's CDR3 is CASSYQAGTGELFF. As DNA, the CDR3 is TGTGCCAGCAGTTACCAGGCGGGCACCGGGGAGCTGTTTTTT.

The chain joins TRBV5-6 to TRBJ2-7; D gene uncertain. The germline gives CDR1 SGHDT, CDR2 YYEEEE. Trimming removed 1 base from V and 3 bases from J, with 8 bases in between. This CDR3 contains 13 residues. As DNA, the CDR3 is TGTGCCAGCAGCTTGTTCAGTAACTACGAGCAGTACTTC. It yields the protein CASSLFSNYEQYF.

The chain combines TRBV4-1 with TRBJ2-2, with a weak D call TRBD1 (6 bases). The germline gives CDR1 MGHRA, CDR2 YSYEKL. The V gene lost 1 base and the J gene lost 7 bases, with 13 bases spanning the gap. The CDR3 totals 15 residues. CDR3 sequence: CASSQVGASIGELFF. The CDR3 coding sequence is TGCGCCAGCAGCCAAGTGGGGGCGAGTATCGGGGAGCTGTTTTTT.